These 9 T cell receptor beta chains originate from one sample sequenced in a study of CD8 T cells in Susac syndrome. RNA amounts of 0.5 to 1 ug underwent reverse transcription with random hexamers. TCRdb reanalysed the immunoSEQ multiplex PCR reads using MiXCR and keeps one entry per CDR3 protein. The sample holds just over 300,000 distinct CDR3 sequences, roughly 94% seen once. What was sequenced was CD4+ T cells from PBMCs. These receptors originate from a human donor with multiple sclerosis.

This rearrangement joins TRBV20-1 to TRBJ1-1, with D possibly TRBD1 on 5 matching bases. Germline CDR1 is DFQATT and CDR2 is SNEGSKA (reference sequence). The CDR3 has 13 residues. V lost 5 bases and J 0 bases, leaving 10 bases between the germline ends. CDR3 protein: CSARTPLNTEAFF. The CDR3 DNA follows: TGCAGTGCTCGGACACCCTTGAACACTGAAGCTTTCTTT.

J is TRBJ2-1 and V is TRBV5-4; D unclear. Germline V gene lookup returns CDR1 SGHNT and CDR2 YYREEE (reference sequence). CDR3 length: 12 residues. The germline V and J ends were trimmed by 2 bases and 6 bases, with 6 bases remaining between them. CDR3 in amino acids: CASSLRANEQFF. The CDR3 bases are TGTGCCAGCAGCTTAAGAGCCAATGAGCAGTTCTTC.

The chain joins TRBV5-1 to TRBJ1-4; D perhaps matches TRBD1 (6 bases). V lost 0 bases, J lost 8 bases, and 11 bases lay in between. The germline V gene has CDR1 SGHRS and CDR2 YFSETQ. The CDR3 is 14 amino acids. Written as DNA, the CDR3 is TGCGCCAGCAGCTTGGACAGGGAGGGGGAAAAACTGTTTTTT. This translates into CASSLDREGEKLFF.

The chain is built from TRBV2 and TRBJ2-5, with TRBD2 matching over 8 bases. The CDR3 sequence is 16 residues long. Losses at the gene ends were 3 bases for V and 2 bases for J; bases not matched to a gene: 8. Germline CDR1 reads SNHLY; CDR2 reads FYNNEI. The CDR3 region has the DNA TGTGCCAGCAGTGAGTCGACTAGCGCTAATCAAGAGACCCAGTACTTC. Translating it yields CASSESTSANQETQYF.

The V call is TRBV11-1, the J call TRBJ2-3, with 10 bases aligning to TRBD2. After removal of 2 bases from V and 0 bases from J, the junction contained 11 bases not matched to a gene. The CDR3 is made up of 19 amino acids. From germline, CDR1 is SGHAT and CDR2 FQDESV (reference sequence). CDR3 amino acids: CASSLSVAGGASSTDTQYF. CDR3 DNA sequence: TGTGCCAGCAGCTTATCAGTAGCGGGAGGTGCCTCTAGCACAGATACGCAGTATTTT.

The table lists this clonotype with a count of one. The chain carries TRBV12-3 or TRBV12-4 and TRBJ1-1; maybe TRBD1 (5 bases). This CDR3 contains 13 residues. V gave up 7 bases and J gave up 1 base, with 10 bases separating them. The CDR3 region is CASTFTGNTEAFF. The CDR3 region has the DNA TGTGCCAGCACCTTTACAGGGAACACTGAAGCTTTCTTT.

As DNA, the CDR3 is TGCAGCGTTCGAAGCAGCGGGGACACTGAAGCTTTCTTT. Translation: CSVRSSGDTEAFF. The rearrangement joins TRBV29-1 to TRBJ1-1; no clear D gene. Deletions cut 5 bases from V and 3 bases from J, with 13 bases between. Germline CDR1 SQVTM, CDR2 ANQGSEA. This CDR3 is 13 amino acids long. The variable domain in full, with the rest retrieved from reference TRBV29-1 and TRBJ1-1, is SAVISQKPSRDICQRGTSLTIQCQVDSQVTMMFWYRQQPGQSLTLIATANQGSEATYESGFVIDKFPISRPNLTFSTLTVSNMSPEDSSIYLCSVRSSGDTEAFFGQGTRLTVV.

The chain links TRBV6-6 to TRBJ2-2; D not certain. Germline V gives CDR1 MNHNY, CDR2 SVGAGI (reference sequence). The V end lost 2 bases, the J end lost 7 bases, and 8 bases lay between the germline ends. The CDR3 loop spans 13 amino acids. Here the CDR3 reads CASSYSVDGELFF. CDR3 sequence (DNA): TGTGCCAGCAGTTACAGTGTAGACGGGGAGCTGTTTTTT.

The gene calls are TRBV2 and TRBJ2-7, with D tentatively TRBD1 (6 bases). This CDR3 has 14 residues. Germline values: CDR1 SNHLY, CDR2 FYNNEI. V lost 6 bases and J 1 base, leaving 13 bases between the germline ends. The CDR3 region has the DNA TGTGCCAGCAGGCTCACAGGGAGTTCCTACGAGCAGTACTTC. Its protein product is CASRLTGSSYEQYF.